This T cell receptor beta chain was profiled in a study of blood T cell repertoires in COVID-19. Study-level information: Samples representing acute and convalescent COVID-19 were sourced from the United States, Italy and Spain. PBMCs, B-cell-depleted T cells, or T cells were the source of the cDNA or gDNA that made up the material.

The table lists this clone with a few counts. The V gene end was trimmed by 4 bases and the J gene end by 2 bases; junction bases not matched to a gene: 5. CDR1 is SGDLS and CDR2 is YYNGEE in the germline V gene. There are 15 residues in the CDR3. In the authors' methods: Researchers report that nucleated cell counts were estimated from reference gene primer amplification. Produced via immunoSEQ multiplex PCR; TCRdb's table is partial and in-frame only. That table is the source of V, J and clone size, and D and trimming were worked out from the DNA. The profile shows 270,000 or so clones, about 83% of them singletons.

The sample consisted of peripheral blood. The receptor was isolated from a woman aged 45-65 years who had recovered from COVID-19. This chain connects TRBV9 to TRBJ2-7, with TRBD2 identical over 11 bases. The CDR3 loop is CASSSVAGGPYEQYF. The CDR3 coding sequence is TGTGCCAGCAGCTCCGTAGCGGGAGGGCCCTACGAGCAGTACTTC. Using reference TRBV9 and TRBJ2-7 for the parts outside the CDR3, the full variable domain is DSGVTQTPKHLITATGQRVTLRCSPRSGDLSVYWYQQSLDQGLQFLIQYYNGEERAKGNILERFSAQQFPDLHSELNLSSLELGDSALYFCASSSVAGGPYEQYFGPGTRLTVT.